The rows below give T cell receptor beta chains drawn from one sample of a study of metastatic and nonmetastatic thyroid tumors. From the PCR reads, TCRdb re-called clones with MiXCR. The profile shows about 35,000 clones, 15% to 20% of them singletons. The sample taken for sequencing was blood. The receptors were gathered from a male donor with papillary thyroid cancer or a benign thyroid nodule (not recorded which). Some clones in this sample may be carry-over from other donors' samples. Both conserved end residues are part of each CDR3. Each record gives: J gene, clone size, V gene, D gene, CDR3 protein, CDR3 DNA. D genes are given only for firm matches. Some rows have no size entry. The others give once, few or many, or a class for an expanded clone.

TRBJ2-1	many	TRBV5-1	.	CASSSGRQGHNEQFF	TGCGCCAGCAGCTCCGGGAGGCAGGGGCACAATGAGCAGTTCTTC
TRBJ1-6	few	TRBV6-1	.	CASTVGEGSPLHF	.
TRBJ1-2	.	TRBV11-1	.	CASSLAFRESTEGYTF	TGTGCCAGCAGCTTAGCTTTTAGGGAATCCACGGAGGGCTACACCTTC
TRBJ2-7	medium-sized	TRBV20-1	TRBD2	CSAGTWTSGSYEQYF	TGCAGTGCTGGGACATGGACTAGCGGGAGCTACGAGCAGTACTTC
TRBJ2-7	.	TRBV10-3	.	CDIRTPVVDEQYF	TGTGACATCAGAACGCCTGTGGTAGACGAGCAGTACTTC
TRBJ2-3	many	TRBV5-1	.	CASSRGGATDTQYF	TGCGCCAGCAGCCGAGGGGGGGCCACAGATACGCAGTATTTT
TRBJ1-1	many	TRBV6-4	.	CASRRATNTEAFF	TGTGCCAGCAGACGGGCCACGAACACTGAAGCTTTCTTT
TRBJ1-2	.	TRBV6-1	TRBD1	CASSEGQGAYGYTF	TGTGCCAGCAGTGAAGGGCAGGGGGCATATGGCTACACCTTC
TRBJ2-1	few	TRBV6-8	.	CASSYFLGKDHVEQFF	TGTGCCAGCAGTTACTTTCTGGGGAAGGACCACGTTGAGCAGTTCTTC
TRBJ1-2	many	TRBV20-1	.	CSAMRVPPLLPYGYTF	TGCAGTGCTATGCGCGTTCCCCCATTATTGCCGTATGGCTACACCTTC
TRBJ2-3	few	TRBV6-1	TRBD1	CASSERGPNYEQYF	TGTGCCAGCAGTGAAAGGGGGCCTAATTACGAGCAGTATTTT
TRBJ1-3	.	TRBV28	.	CASSLVGTGRNTIYF	TGTGCCAGCAGTTTAGTGGGGACCGGTAGAAACACCATATATTTT
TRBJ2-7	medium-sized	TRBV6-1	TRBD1	CASKAGQEKQYF	TGTGCCAGCAAAGCTGGACAGGAAAAGCAGTACTTC
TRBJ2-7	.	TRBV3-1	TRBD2	CASSYLTSGSEQYF	TGTGCCAGCAGCTACTTGACTAGCGGGAGCGAGCAGTACTTC
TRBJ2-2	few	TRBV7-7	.	CASSLDLSTGELFF	TGTGCTAGCAGCTTGGACTTGTCCACCGGGGAGCTGTTTTTT
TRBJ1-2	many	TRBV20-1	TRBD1	CSATQGQTDYTF	TGCAGTGCTACTCAGGGACAGACAGACTACACCTTC
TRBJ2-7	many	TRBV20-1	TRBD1	CSVIGQGSSYEQYF	TGCAGTGTGATCGGACAGGGGAGCTCCTACGAGCAGTACTTC
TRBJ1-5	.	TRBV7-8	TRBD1	CASSHAGTANQPQHF	TGTGCCAGCAGCCACGCCGGGACAGCCAATCAGCCCCAGCATTTT
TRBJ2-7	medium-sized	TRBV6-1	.	CASSERGAGSYEQYF	TGTGCCAGCAGTGAAAGGGGGGCAGGATCTTACGAGCAGTACTTC
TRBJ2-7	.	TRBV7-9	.	CASISGRGKTYEQYF	TGTGCCAGCATCTCAGGACGGGGGAAGACCTACGAGCAGTACTTC
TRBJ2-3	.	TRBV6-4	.	CSSSGRDTDTQYF	TGTTCCAGCAGTGGCAGGGACACAGATACGCAGTATTTT
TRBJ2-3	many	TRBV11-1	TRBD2	CASSPRAGATIDTQYF	TGTGCCAGCAGCCCCCGAGCGGGAGCCACAATCGATACGCAGTATTTT
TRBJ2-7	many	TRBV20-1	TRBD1	CSATGTEAWGPSYEQYF	TGCAGTGCTACCGGGACAGAAGCTTGGGGTCCTTCCTACGAGCAGTACTTC
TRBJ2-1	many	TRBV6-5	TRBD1	CASSYSTGLPYNEQFF	TGTGCCAGCAGTTACTCGACAGGGCTTCCCTACAATGAGCAGTTCTTC
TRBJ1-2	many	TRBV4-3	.	CASSQEFPGSGYTF	TGCGCCAGCAGCCAAGAGTTTCCAGGGAGTGGCTACACCTTC
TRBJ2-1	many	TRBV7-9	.	CASSLWAGHNEQFF	TGTGCCAGCAGCTTATGGGCAGGGCACAATGAGCAGTTCTTC
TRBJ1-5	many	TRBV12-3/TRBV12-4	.	CASSDEGRSSNQPQHF	TGTGCCAGCAGCGACGAGGGCCGGAGTAGCAATCAGCCCCAGCATTTT